These 7 T cell receptor beta chains were all obtained from the same sample, sequenced in a study of blood T cells in healthy people across ages. Then a second PCR, running about 6 to 11 cycles, was carried out with a sample-barcoded 5' primer and a J-beta primer mix. TCRdb reanalysed the 5' RACE reads using MiXCR and keeps one entry per CDR3 protein. This sample yields some 1.4 million distinct CDR3 sequences, of which 42% are seen a single time; 7% to 9.5% belongs to the top ten. The sequenced sample consisted of blood. These TCRs come from a woman aged 18-35 years in good health.

This clonotype was detected only a few times. The chain uses TRBV14 and TRBJ2-3; D possibly corresponds to TRBD2 (6 bases). Trimming pared 7 bases from V and 1 base from J, leaving 9 bases between. The CDR3 sequence is 13 residues long. CDR1 and CDR2 from the germline V gene are SGHDN and FVKESK. CDR3 protein: CASTGLRTDTQYF. The DNA for the CDR3 is TGTGCCAGCACGGGACTCCGCACAGATACGCAGTATTTT. Supplemented by reference TRBV14 and TRBJ2-3, the full variable domain reads EAGVTQFPSHSVIEKGQTVTLRCDPISGHDNLYWYRRVMGKEIKFLLHFVKESKQDESGMPNNRFLAERTGGTYSTLKVQPAELEDSGVYFCASTGLRTDTQYFGPGTRLTVL.

J is TRBJ1-2 and V is TRBV6-2 or TRBV6-3; TRBD1 matches 10 bases. The CDR3 sequence is 14 residues long. The V gene end was trimmed by 6 bases and the J gene end by 7 bases; junction bases not matched to a gene: 8. Germline values: CDR1 MNHEY, CDR2 SVGEGT. CDR3 protein: CASSDGQGVGGYTF. Here the CDR3 DNA reads TGTGCCAGCAGCGACGGACAGGGGGTGGGTGGCTACACCTTC.

This clonotype was detected once. V is TRBV10-3 and J is TRBJ2-3; no firm D call. V lost 10 bases and J lost 6, with 14 bases in between. The CDR3 is 12 residues long. CDR1 and CDR2 from the germline V gene are ENHRY and SYGVKD. CDR3 loop: CASGSPGDTQYF. Here the CDR3 DNA reads TGTGCCAGCGGTTCCCCCGGCGATACGCAGTATTTT.

Notes on this clonotype: One junction end disagrees with the germline gene, perhaps due to a read error. This chain joins TRBV7-6 and TRBJ2-1, with TRBD2 matching 9 bases. CDR1 is SGHVS and CDR2 is FNYEAQ in the germline V gene. CDR3 size: 16 residues. The CDR3 DNA is TGTGCCAGCAGCTTACGACTAGCGGATAACTACAATGAGCGGTTCTTC. This sequence encodes CASSLRLADNYNERFF.

This clonotype was recorded a few times. The chain uses TRBV12-3 or TRBV12-4 and TRBJ2-3; 9 nucleotides line up with TRBD2. After removal of 6 bases from V and 4 bases from J, the junction contained 8 bases not matched to a gene. The CDR3 has 15 amino acids. The CDR3 DNA is TGTGCCAGCAGCCCTAGCGGGAATAGGGCAGATACGCAGTATTTT. It codes for CASSPSGNRADTQYF.

The J gene is TRBJ2-5, the V gene TRBV12-3 or TRBV12-4; 10 nucleotides agree with TRBD1. The length of the CDR3 is 16 residues. The V segment lost 6 bases and the J segment 5 bases; nucleotides outside the gene matches: 12. This chain's CDR3 is CASSMRTGGSGETQYF. Here the CDR3 DNA reads TGTGCCAGCAGCATGAGGACAGGGGGTTCGGGTGAGACCCAGTACTTC.

The rearrangement joins TRBV18 to TRBJ2-1, with a weak D call TRBD2 (7 bases). Germline CDR1 and CDR2: KGHSH and LQKENI. V lost 2 bases, J lost 4 bases, and 12 bases lay in between. The CDR3 totals 15 residues. DNA of the CDR3: TGTGCCAGCTCACCAGGGGGGGCTGGATACAATGAGCAGTTCTTC. Translating it yields CASSPGGAGYNEQFF.